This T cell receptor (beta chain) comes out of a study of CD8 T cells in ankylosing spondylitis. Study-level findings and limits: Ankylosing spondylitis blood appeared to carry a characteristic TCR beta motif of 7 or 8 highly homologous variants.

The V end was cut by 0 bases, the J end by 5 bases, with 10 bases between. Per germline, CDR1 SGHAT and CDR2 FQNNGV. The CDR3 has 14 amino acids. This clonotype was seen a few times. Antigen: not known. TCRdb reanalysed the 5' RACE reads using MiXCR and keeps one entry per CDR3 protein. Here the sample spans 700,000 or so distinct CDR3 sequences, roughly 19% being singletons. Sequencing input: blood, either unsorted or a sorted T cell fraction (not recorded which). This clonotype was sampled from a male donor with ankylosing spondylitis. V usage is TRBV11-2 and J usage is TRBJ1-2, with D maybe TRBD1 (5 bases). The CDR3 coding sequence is TGTGCCAGCAGCTTAGACAGGGAGGTGTATGGCTACACCTTC. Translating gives CASSLDREVYGYTF.